Given below is one TCR beta chain in context. Its matching antigen is unknown. These data come from a study of T cell repertoires in cytomegalovirus infection. Study-level results: Public TCR beta family frequency separated CMV-and-HLA carriers, including in an independent cohort. CMV-specific TCR beta clonotypes restricted by HLA-C were the ones dominating the ex vivo response.

CDR3 size: 13 residues. The V gene's germline CDR1 is SGHRS and CDR2 YFSETQ. Trimming shortened V by 4 bases and J by 5 bases, and 12 bases separated the two germline ends. TCRdb fed the reads into MiXCR, producing one record per CDR3 protein. The table records about 530,000 distinct CDR3 sequences, approximately 25% of them present only once. This TCR was recovered from a human donor in good health (CMV status not recorded). Some clones in this sample may be carry-over from other donors' samples. What was sequenced was PBMCs. The V call is TRBV5-1, the J call TRBJ2-5; D remains unclear. CDR3 protein: CASSTADLETQYF. The CDR3 coding sequence is TGCGCCAGCAGCACTGCGGATCTGGAGACCCAGTACTTC.